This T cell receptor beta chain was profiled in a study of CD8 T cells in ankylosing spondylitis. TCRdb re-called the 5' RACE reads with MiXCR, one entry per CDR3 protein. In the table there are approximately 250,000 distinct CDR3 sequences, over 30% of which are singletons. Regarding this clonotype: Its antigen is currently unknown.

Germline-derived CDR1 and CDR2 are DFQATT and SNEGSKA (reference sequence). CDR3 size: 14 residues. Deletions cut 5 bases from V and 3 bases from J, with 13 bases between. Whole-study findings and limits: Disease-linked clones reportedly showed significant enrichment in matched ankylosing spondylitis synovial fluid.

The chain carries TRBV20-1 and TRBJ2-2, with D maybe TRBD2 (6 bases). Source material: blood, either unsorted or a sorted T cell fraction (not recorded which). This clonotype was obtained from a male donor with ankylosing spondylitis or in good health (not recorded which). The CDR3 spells CSALPGLDTGELFF. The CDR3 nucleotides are TGCAGTGCTCTACCGGGACTCGACACCGGGGAGCTGTTTTTT.